This section outlines one TCR beta chain sequence together with its context. Its antigen is still unknown. A read error may account for a junction end that differs from germline. The data originate from a study of Graves' ophthalmopathy and Graves' hyperthyroidism. Broader study findings: Ophthalmopathy cases were distinguished from stable hyperthyroidism by a 13-signature model, reaching around 88% sensitivity and 81.08% specificity. Ophthalmopathy progression prediction by the model yielded a sensitivity of around 68% and a specificity of about 72%.

Hyperthyroidism patients were newly diagnosed, ill under 2 months, and aged 18 to 65 years. Other autoimmune disease, uncontrolled infection, pregnancy and lactation led to exclusion. Germline CDR1 reads SGHRS; CDR2 reads YFSETQ. The CDR3 runs to 14 residues. The authors amplified TCR beta CDR3 regions from RNA transcripts. First-round RT-PCR with HTBI primers preceded a second-round multiplex PCR. TCRdb reprocessed the multiplex PCR reads with MiXCR, giving one entry per CDR3 protein. The data show 1 million to 1.3 million distinct CDR3 sequences, about two fifths seen once. The V call is TRBV5-1, the J call TRBJ1-2; no clear D gene. Sequencing used peripheral blood or thyroid tissue (not recorded which). The TCR sequence derives from an adult man with Graves' hyperthyroidism. The DNA for the CDR3 is TGTGCCAGCAGCTTCGCCGGACTCCGCTATGGCTACACCTTC. Protein: CASSFAGLRYGYTF.